The 23 T cell receptor beta chains below come from one sample, sequenced in a study of blood T cell repertoires in COVID-19. The table came from immunoSEQ multiplex PCR; TCRdb's copy has only in-frame clones and leaves some out. The top ten hold 37% of the sample, which has around 140,000 clones, over 70% seen once. The source material was peripheral blood. Source of these receptors: a man aged 50-59 years who had recovered from COVID-19.

This chain links TRBV3-1 (or the pseudogene TRBV3-2) with TRBJ1-1; 7 bases align to TRBD1. The CDR3 extends over 13 amino acids. Unmatched junction bases numbered 6, after V lost 6 bases and J lost 5 bases. Germline V gene data show CDR1 as LGHDT and CDR2 as YNNKEL (reference sequence). The CDR3 sequence: CASSTGAGTEAFF. CDR3 in DNA: TGTGCCAGCAGTACAGGGGCGGGGACTGAAGCTTTCTTT.

J is TRBJ1-3 and V is TRBV2; possibly TRBD1 for D (6 bases). V was shortened by 2 bases and J by 4 bases, with 12 bases between the two germline ends. The CDR3 has 15 residues. Germline CDR1 and CDR2: SNHLY and FYNNEI. The CDR3, as DNA: TGTGCCAGCAGTGAAACCCGGGACAAAGGAAACACCATATATTTT. Translated: CASSETRDKGNTIYF.

This chain links TRBV29-1 with TRBJ1-2, with 8 nucleotides matching TRBD1. Germline CDR1 reads SQVTM; CDR2 reads ANQGSEA. The CDR3 is 13 amino acids. J lost 6 bases, V lost 3 bases, and 6 bases had no gene match. The CDR3 DNA is TGCAGCGTTGACGACAGGGGAGGGAATGGCTACACCTTC. Translation gives CSVDDRGGNGYTF.

This rearrangement joins TRBV10-3 to TRBJ2-7, with 10 bases that match TRBD1. The germline CDR1 and CDR2 sequences are ENHRY and SYGVKD. Trimming took 7 bases from V and 0 from J; bases not matched to a gene: 15. This CDR3 has 18 amino acids. This chain's CDR3 is CAIKPGQGIERRSYEQYF. The CDR3 DNA reads as TGTGCCATCAAACCGGGACAGGGGATTGAAAGACGCTCCTACGAGCAGTACTTC.

This clone was seen only a few times. The chain joins TRBV6-4 to TRBJ1-6; 9 bases fit TRBD1. CDR1 and CDR2 from the germline V gene are MRHNA and SNTAGT. CDR3 length: 14 amino acids. The J segment lost 6 bases and the V segment lost 3 bases, leaving 0 bases of the junction unmatched. The CDR3 nucleotides are TGTGCCAGCAGTGAGGGACAGGGTAATTCACCCCTCCACTTT. This sequence encodes CASSEGQGNSPLHF.

This clone was picked up one time. The chain couples TRBV12-5 to TRBJ2-2, with TRBD1 identical over 8 bases. Germline CDR1 LGHNT, CDR2 FRNRAP. The CDR3 contains 17 residues. V was clipped by 3 bases and J by 1 base; unmatched bases: 7. For the CDR3, the DNA is TGTGCTAGTGGTTTCCTGTGGACAGGGCTGAACACCGGGGAGCTGTTTTTT. It encodes CASGFLWTGLNTGELFF.

This sequence joins TRBV18 and TRBJ1-2, with 9 bases that match TRBD1. This CDR3 contains 17 residues. Trimming at V came to 2 bases and at J to 2 bases, leaving 9 bases not matched to a gene. The germline V gene encodes CDR1 KGHSH and CDR2 LQKENI. CDR3: CASSPFLQTGGNYGYTF. CDR3 sequence (DNA): TGTGCCAGCTCACCATTTTTACAGACAGGGGGAAACTATGGCTACACCTTC.

The gene calls are TRBV9 and TRBJ2-1, with 7 positions matching TRBD2. Germline CDR1 is SGDLS and CDR2 is YYNGEE. The V gene end was trimmed by 3 bases and the J gene end by 6 bases; junction bases not matched to a gene: 3. This CDR3 spans 13 amino acids. The CDR3 here is CASSATSRNEQFF. The DNA of the CDR3 is TGTGCCAGCAGCGCGACTAGCCGCAATGAGCAGTTCTTC. Variable domain in full (rest from reference TRBV9 and TRBJ2-1): DSGVTQTPKHLITATGQRVTLRCSPRSGDLSVYWYQQSLDQGLQFLIQYYNGEERAKGNILERFSAQQFPDLHSELNLSSLELGDSALYFCASSATSRNEQFFGPGTRLTVL.

V is TRBV11-2 and J is TRBJ2-2; perhaps TRBD2 as D (5 bases). Germline CDR1 SGHAT, CDR2 FQNNGV. CDR3 length: 15 residues. V shed 3 bases and J shed 2 bases, with 10 bases lying between them. The CDR3 loop reads CASSLHGENTGELFF. CDR3 nucleotide sequence: TGTGCCAGCAGCTTGCACGGGGAAAACACCGGGGAGCTGTTTTTT.

The CDR3 sequence: CASSLVGGPPGDEQYF. The CDR3 nucleotides read TGTGCCAGCAGCTTAGTCGGGGGACCGCCGGGAGACGAGCAGTACTTC. This chain uses TRBV11-2 with TRBJ2-7; D is perhaps TRBD2 (6 bases). CDR1 and CDR2 (germline): SGHAT, FQNNGV. The CDR3 loop spans 16 amino acids. Between the trimmed V and J ends, which lost 1 base and 5 bases, there was a span of 18 bases.

This chain joins TRBV19 and TRBJ2-3, with 10 bases that match TRBD2. The germline V gene encodes CDR1 LNHDA and CDR2 SQIVND (reference sequence). This CDR3 is 15 amino acids long. V shed 5 bases, J shed 4 bases, and the junction held 6 bases outside the gene matches. For the CDR3, the DNA is TGTGCCAGTAGTCGGCTAGCGGGGGTGGCAGATACGCAGTATTTT. Amino acids: CASSRLAGVADTQYF.

This chain connects TRBV10-3 to TRBJ2-1; 10 bases map to TRBD1. Trimming cost V 6 bases and J 5 bases; bases outside gene matches: 4. The length of the CDR3 is 14 residues. CDR1 and CDR2 from the germline V gene are ENHRY and SYGVKD. CDR3 sequence: CAIRPGTGDNEQFF. The CDR3 DNA reads TGTGCCATCAGACCCGGGACAGGGGACAATGAGCAGTTCTTC.

The chain recombines TRBV11-3 with TRBJ2-1; D is possibly TRBD2 (6 bases). Germline CDR1 and CDR2: SGHNT and YENEEA. Trimming took 1 base from V and 4 from J, leaving 14 bases between them. This CDR3 has 16 residues. The CDR3 DNA reads as TGTGCCAGCAGCTTAGGGGGCGGGGAGCCTTACAATGAGCAGTTCTTC. This sequence encodes CASSLGGGEPYNEQFF.

This clone has just a few counts. This chain uses TRBV9 with TRBJ1-6; no firm D call. The V and J ends lost 4 bases and 7 bases respectively, with 12 bases between them. The CDR3 has 14 amino acids. Germline CDR1 SGDLS, CDR2 YYNGEE. The CDR3 sequence: CASSTHKSNSPLHF. The DNA of the CDR3 is TGTGCCAGCAGCACCCACAAATCCAATTCACCCCTCCACTTT.

The V gene is TRBV7-2, the J gene TRBJ1-2, with 9 bases that match TRBD1. V dropped 5 bases and J dropped 8; count of bases not matched to a gene: 6. Looked up from germline, CDR1 is SGHTA and CDR2 is FQGNSA. The CDR3 has 13 residues. Here the CDR3 reads CASSPGQGGGYTF. The CDR3, as DNA: TGTGCCAGCAGCCCGGGACAGGGTGGAGGCTACACCTTC.

The chain combines TRBV2 with TRBJ1-4; TRBD1 aligns across 8 bases. The CDR3 covers 14 residues. Germline V gene data show CDR1 as SNHLY and CDR2 as FYNNEI. J was trimmed by 7 bases and V by 5 bases; bases with no gene match: 6. This chain's CDR3 is CASSQQGEGEKLFF. The CDR3 DNA is TGTGCCAGCAGTCAACAGGGGGAAGGTGAAAAACTGTTTTTT.

This chain connects TRBV7-9 to TRBJ2-7, with 9 bases matching TRBD1. With V trimmed by 5 bases and J by 7 bases, 9 bases remained unmatched. The length of the CDR3 is 14 residues. Germline values: CDR1 SEHNR, CDR2 FQNEAQ (reference sequence). The CDR3 sequence is CASSMRDRAREQYF. The CDR3 DNA reads as TGTGCCAGCAGCATGAGGGACAGGGCGAGAGAGCAGTACTTC.

The V gene is TRBV9, the J gene TRBJ1-6; possible D gene TRBD1, 6 bases. The CDR3 is 13 residues long. Germline CDR1 and CDR2: SGDLS and YYNGEE. V was cut by 4 bases and J by 13 bases, with 15 bases left in between. CDR3 residues: CASSPLGGPPLHF. CDR3 in DNA: TGTGCCAGCAGCCCCCTGGGGGGGCCGCCCCTCCACTTT. Combining the CDR3 with reference TRBV9 and TRBJ1-6 gives the whole variable domain DSGVTQTPKHLITATGQRVTLRCSPRSGDLSVYWYQQSLDQGLQFLIQYYNGEERAKGNILERFSAQQFPDLHSELNLSSLELGDSALYFCASSPLGGPPLHFGNGTRLTVT.

The chain links TRBV7-9 to TRBJ2-6; 8 bases are a match to TRBD1. V shed 5 bases and J 0 bases; nucleotides not matched to a gene: 6. This CDR3 contains 17 residues. Germline values: CDR1 SEHNR, CDR2 FQNEAQ (reference sequence). CDR3 in amino acids: CASSRTGSPSGANVLTF. The CDR3 DNA reads TGTGCCAGCAGCCGGACAGGGTCCCCCTCTGGGGCCAACGTCCTGACTTTC.

About this clone itself: Other DNA sequences in this sample translate to the same CDR3. The J gene is TRBJ2-1, the V gene TRBV19, with 7 bases identical to TRBD2. The CDR3 is 16 amino acids. Germline V gene sequence: CDR1 LNHDA, CDR2 SQIVND (reference sequence). Trimming took 6 bases from V and 2 from J; bases not matched to a gene: 10. The CDR3 coding sequence is TGTGCCAGTAGCCCCCTACTTGGGGGGGCCTACAATGAGCAGTTCTTC. Translation: CASSPLLGGAYNEQFF.

This clone was counted a single time. V usage is TRBV7-2 and J usage is TRBJ1-2; unclear D gene. The germline CDR1 and CDR2 sequences are SGHTA and FQGNSA. Trimming left V 1 base short and J 3 bases short, with 9 bases between. The CDR3 covers 14 residues. CDR3: CASSLGQDYYGYTF. The CDR3 DNA follows: TGTGCCAGCAGCTTAGGCCAGGACTACTATGGCTACACCTTC.

Of note for this clone: Other DNA sequences in the sample encode the same CDR3. The rearrangement links TRBV5-1 to TRBJ1-1, with 8 bases lining up with TRBD1. This CDR3 comprises 13 residues. V lost 5 bases, J lost 1 base, and 1 base stayed unmatched. Per germline, CDR1 SGHRS and CDR2 YFSETQ. CDR3 residues: CASRTGGNTEAFF. DNA for the CDR3: TGCGCCAGCAGAACAGGGGGGAACACTGAAGCTTTCTTT.

The chain couples TRBV10-2 to TRBJ2-5; 12 positions match TRBD2. The CDR3 has 14 amino acids. V lost 5 bases and J lost 2; bases outside the gene matches: 0. Looked up from germline, CDR1 is WSHSY and CDR2 is SAAADI. The CDR3 loop reads CASSLAGGQETQYF. In DNA form, the CDR3 reads TGCGCCAGCAGTCTAGCGGGGGGGCAAGAGACCCAGTACTTC.